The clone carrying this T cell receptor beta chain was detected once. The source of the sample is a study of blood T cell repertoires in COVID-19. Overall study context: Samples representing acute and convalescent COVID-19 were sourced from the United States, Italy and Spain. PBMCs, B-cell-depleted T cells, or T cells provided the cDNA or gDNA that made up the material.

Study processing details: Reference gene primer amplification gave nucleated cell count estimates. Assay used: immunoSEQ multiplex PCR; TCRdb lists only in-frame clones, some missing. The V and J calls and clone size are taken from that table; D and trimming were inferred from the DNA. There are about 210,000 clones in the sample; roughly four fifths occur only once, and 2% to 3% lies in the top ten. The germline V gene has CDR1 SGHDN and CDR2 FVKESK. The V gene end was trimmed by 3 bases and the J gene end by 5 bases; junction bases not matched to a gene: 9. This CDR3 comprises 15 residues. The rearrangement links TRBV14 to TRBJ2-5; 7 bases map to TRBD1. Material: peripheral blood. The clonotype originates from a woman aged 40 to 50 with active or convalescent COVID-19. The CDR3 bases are TGTGCCAGCAGCCAGCCGCCGGGACAGATGGAGACCCAGTACTTC. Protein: CASSQPPGQMETQYF. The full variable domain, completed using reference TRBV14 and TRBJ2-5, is EAGVTQFPSHSVIEKGQTVTLRCDPISGHDNLYWYRRVMGKEIKFLLHFVKESKQDESGMPNNRFLAERTGGTYSTLKVQPAELEDSGVYFCASSQPPGQMETQYFGPGTRLLVL.